The clone carrying this TCR beta chain was recorded at least ten times. Antigen specificity is unknown. The data belong to a study of blood T cells in healthy people across ages. As for the study in general: The capture of about one barcoded beta molecule per two T cells was achieved by template switching.

Study-level points and caveats: Total diversity from one million sequenced T cells was likely underestimated.

The CDR3 covers 14 residues. Germline V lookup: CDR1 DFQATT, CDR2 SNEGSKA (reference sequence). V was cut by 4 bases and J by 6 bases, with 15 bases left in between. Primed by a sample-barcoded 5' primer and a J-beta primer mix, a second PCR proceeded for roughly 6 to 12 cycles. A template-switch adaptor that had 12 random nucleotides put a tag on each cDNA molecule. Sequencing of every sample gave 2.5 million or more CDR3-containing paired-end reads. Via MiXCR, TCRdb re-called the 5' RACE reads, giving one row per CDR3 protein. The table records roughly 930,000 distinct CDR3 sequences, around 48% of them present only once.

This TCR derives from a man aged 25 to 45 in good health. The chain links TRBV20-1 to TRBJ1-4; no definite D call. Material for sequencing was blood. CDR3 sequence (DNA): TGCAGTGCTAAACAGAATATCCGGCATGAAAAACTGTTTTTT. Translated: CSAKQNIRHEKLFF.